These 12 T cell receptor beta chains originate from one sample sequenced in a study of patients and donors after allogeneic stem cell transplantation. A single record per CDR3 protein comes from TCRdb applying MiXCR to the RT-PCR reads. The sample lists about 960,000 distinct CDR3 sequences; about a sixth were seen once. The specimen sequenced was blood, either unsorted or a sorted T cell fraction (not recorded which). These receptors were obtained from a human donor who was either an allogeneic HSCT recipient or a stem cell or donor lymphocyte infusion donor (not recorded which). It is not recorded whose cells these are; they may come from a transplant donor.

In its sample, this clonotype was seen a few times. The J gene is TRBJ1-1, the V gene TRBV4-1; 9 bases fit TRBD1. V dropped 1 base and J dropped 11; count of bases not matched to a gene: 5. CDR1 MGHRA and CDR2 YSYEKL come from the germline V gene. There are 13 residues in the CDR3. CDR3 sequence reads: CASSQVADRGAFF. The CDR3, as DNA: TGCGCCAGCAGCCAAGTAGCGGACAGGGGCGCTTTCTTT.

V and J are TRBV7-2 and TRBJ2-7; no firm D call. Looked up from germline, CDR1 is SGHTA and CDR2 is FQGNSA. The V end was cut by 1 base, the J end by 1 base, with 8 bases between. The CDR3 runs 14 residues. CDR3: CASSLVEPSYEQYF. The CDR3 DNA sequence: TGTGCCAGCAGCTTAGTCGAGCCTTCCTACGAGCAGTACTTC.

This clonotype appeared a few times. The DNA for the CDR3 is TGTGCCAGCAGTTTGGCGAGGACAGGGACTCATCTGACCCAGTACTTC. This gives the protein CASSLARTGTHLTQYF. This chain joins TRBV27 and TRBJ2-5; 8 bases agree with TRBD1. The CDR3 sequence is 16 residues long. J was trimmed by 7 bases and V by 3 bases; bases with no gene match: 13. In germline, CDR1 is MNHEY, CDR2 SMNVEV (reference sequence).

This clonotype was seen repeatedly, ten times or more. The chain uses TRBV12-3 or TRBV12-4 and TRBJ2-1, with TRBD2 matching over 8 bases. This CDR3 spans 15 amino acids. Trimming took 6 bases from V and 6 from J; bases not matched to a gene: 10. The CDR3 sequence: CASSSLPGLVNEQFF. The CDR3 nucleotides are TGTGCCAGCAGCTCCTTGCCGGGACTAGTCAATGAGCAGTTCTTC.

The table lists this clonotype with a few counts. The V and J genes are TRBV5-6 and TRBJ2-2; D is undetermined. The germline V and J ends were trimmed by 2 bases and 1 base, with 6 bases remaining between them. The germline V gene has CDR1 SGHDT and CDR2 YYEEEE. The CDR3 sequence is 14 residues long. CDR3: CASSFWENTGELFF. The CDR3 DNA is TGTGCCAGCAGCTTTTGGGAGAACACCGGGGAGCTGTTTTTT. Complete variable domain (other parts from reference TRBV5-6 and TRBJ2-2): DAGVTQSPTHLIKTRGQQVTLRCSPKSGHDTVSWYQQALGQGPQFIFQYYEEEERQRGNFPDRFSGHQFPNYSSELNVNALLLGDSALYLCASSFWENTGELFFGEGSRLTVL.

The gene calls are TRBV3-1 and TRBJ2-7, with TRBD1 identical over 11 bases. V was clipped by 0 bases and J by 4 bases; unmatched bases: 8. The CDR3 runs to 17 residues. Germline loops: CDR1 LGHDT, CDR2 YNNKEL (reference sequence). The CDR3 reads CASSQDGQGAMLYEQYF. The CDR3 DNA follows: TGTGCCAGCAGCCAAGATGGACAGGGGGCGATGTTGTACGAGCAGTACTTC.

V usage is TRBV30 and J usage is TRBJ1-2; the D gene is possibly TRBD1 (5 bases). Trimming took 8 bases from V and 2 from J, leaving 15 bases between them. The germline V gene encodes CDR1 GTSNPN and CDR2 SVGIG (reference sequence). The CDR3 is made up of 13 amino acids. The CDR3 protein is CAQRGDRNYGYTF. In nucleotides, the CDR3 is TGTGCCCAGAGGGGCGATCGCAACTATGGCTACACCTTC.

DNA for the CDR3: TGCAGTGCTAGAGGTGGGCGGCGCAATCAGCCCCAGCATTTT. Its protein is CSARGGRRNQPQHF. J is TRBJ1-5 and V is TRBV20-1; unclear D gene. Germline lookup yields CDR1 DFQATT and CDR2 SNEGSKA (reference sequence). CDR3 size: 14 residues. With 1 base removed from V and 2 bases from J, the gap between germline ends came to 9 bases.

This clonotype has ten or more counts. The junction shows a germline mismatch at one end, possibly a read error. The chain couples TRBV5-1 to TRBJ2-2, with D perhaps matching TRBD1 or TRBD2 (6 bases each). Germline lookup yields CDR1 SGHRS and CDR2 YFSETQ. The CDR3 extends over 14 amino acids. CDR3 residues: CASSFGGNTGELFF. DNA of the CDR3: TGTGCCAGCAGTTTCGGGGGCAACACCGGGGAGCTGTTTTTT.

This clonotype was observed a few times. This rearrangement joins TRBV20-1 to TRBJ2-7, with D unresolved. The V and J ends lost 1 base and 2 bases respectively, with 15 bases between them. The CDR3 is 15 amino acids. Germline V CDR1 and CDR2: DFQATT, SNEGSKA (reference sequence). CDR3 DNA sequence: TGCAGTGCTAGAGGTACCCCTATCGGTCCCTACGAGCAGTACTTC. Translating it yields CSARGTPIGPYEQYF.

This clonotype occurred a few times. This chain joins TRBV7-2 and TRBJ2-4; a weak D match, TRBD2 (6 bases). CDR1 and CDR2 (germline): SGHTA, FQGNSA. Deletions cut 2 bases from V and 7 bases from J, with 15 bases between. The CDR3 consists of 15 residues. The CDR3 reads CASSLQLGGTNIQYF. As DNA, the CDR3 is TGTGCCAGCAGCTTACAGTTGGGGGGAACGAACATTCAGTACTTC.

The sample holds many counts of this clonotype. This chain uses TRBV5-6 with TRBJ1-5; possible D gene TRBD1, 5 bases. CDR1 and CDR2 from the germline V gene are SGHDT and YYEEEE. The CDR3 has 13 amino acids. Between the trimmed V and J ends, which lost 3 bases and 7 bases, there was a span of 11 bases. CDR3 in amino acids: CASSWGVNQPQHF. CDR3 sequence (DNA): TGTGCCAGCAGCTGGGGCGTCAACCAGCCCCAGCATTTT.